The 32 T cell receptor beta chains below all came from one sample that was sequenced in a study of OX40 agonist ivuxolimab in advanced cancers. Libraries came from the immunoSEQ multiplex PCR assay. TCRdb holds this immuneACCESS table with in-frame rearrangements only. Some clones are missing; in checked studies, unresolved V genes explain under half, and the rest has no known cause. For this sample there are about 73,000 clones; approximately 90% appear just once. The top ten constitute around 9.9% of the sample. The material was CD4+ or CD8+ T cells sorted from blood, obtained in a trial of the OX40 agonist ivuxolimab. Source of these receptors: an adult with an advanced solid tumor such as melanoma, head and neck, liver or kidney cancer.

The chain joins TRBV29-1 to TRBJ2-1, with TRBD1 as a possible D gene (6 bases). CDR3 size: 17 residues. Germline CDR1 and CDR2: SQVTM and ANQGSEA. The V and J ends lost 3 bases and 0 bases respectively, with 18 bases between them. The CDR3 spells CSVEPFLGTHSYNEQFF. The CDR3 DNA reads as TGCAGCGTTGAGCCTTTTCTCGGGACACACTCCTACAATGAGCAGTTCTTC.

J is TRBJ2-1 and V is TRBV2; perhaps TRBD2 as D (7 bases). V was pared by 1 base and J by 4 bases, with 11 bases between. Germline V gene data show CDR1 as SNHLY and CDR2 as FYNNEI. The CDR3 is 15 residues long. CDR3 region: CASSEGGGEYNEQFF. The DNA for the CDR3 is TGTGCCAGCAGTGAAGGAGGGGGGGAGTACAATGAGCAGTTCTTC.

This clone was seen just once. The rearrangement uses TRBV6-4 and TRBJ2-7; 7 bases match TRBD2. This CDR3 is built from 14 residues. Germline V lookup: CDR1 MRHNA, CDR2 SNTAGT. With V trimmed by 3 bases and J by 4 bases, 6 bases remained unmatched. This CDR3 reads CASSEGEGSYEQYF. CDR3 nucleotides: TGTGCCAGCAGTGAAGGGGAGGGTAGTTACGAGCAGTACTTC.

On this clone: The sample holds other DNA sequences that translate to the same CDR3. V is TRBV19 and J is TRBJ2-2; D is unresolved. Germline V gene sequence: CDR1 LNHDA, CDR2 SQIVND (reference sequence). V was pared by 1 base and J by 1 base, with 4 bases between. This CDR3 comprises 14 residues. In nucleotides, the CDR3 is TGTGCCAGTAGTATAGGGGGGAACACCGGGGAGCTGTTTTTT. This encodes CASSIGGNTGELFF. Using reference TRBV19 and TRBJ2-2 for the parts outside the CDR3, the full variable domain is DGGITQSPKYLFRKEGQNVTLSCEQNLNHDAMYWYRQDPGQGLRLIYYSQIVNDFQKGDIAEGYSVSREKKESFPLTVTSAQKNPTAFYLCASSIGGNTGELFFGEGSRLTVL.

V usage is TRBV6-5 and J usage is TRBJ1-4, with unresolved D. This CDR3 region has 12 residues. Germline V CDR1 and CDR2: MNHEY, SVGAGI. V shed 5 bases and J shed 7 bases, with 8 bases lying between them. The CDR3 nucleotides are TGTGCCAGCAGTAGGGATAGTGAAAAACTGTTTTTT. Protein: CASSRDSEKLFF.

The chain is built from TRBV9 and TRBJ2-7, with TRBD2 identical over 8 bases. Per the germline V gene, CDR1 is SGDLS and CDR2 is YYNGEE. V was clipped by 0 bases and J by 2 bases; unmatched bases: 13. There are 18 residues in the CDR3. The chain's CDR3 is CASSVEADIGTRPYEQYF. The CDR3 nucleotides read TGTGCCAGCAGCGTAGAGGCAGACATTGGGACTAGACCCTACGAGCAGTACTTC.

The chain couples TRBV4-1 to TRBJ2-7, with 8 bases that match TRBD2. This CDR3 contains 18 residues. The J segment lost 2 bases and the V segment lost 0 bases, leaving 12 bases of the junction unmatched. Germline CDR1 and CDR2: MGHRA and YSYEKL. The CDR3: CASSQDALASGLTYEQYF. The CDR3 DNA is TGCGCCAGCAGCCAAGATGCCCTGGCTAGCGGGCTAACCTACGAGCAGTACTTC.

Here the CDR3 reads CATSRDGSGANVLTF. In nucleotides, the CDR3 is TGTGCCACCAGCAGAGATGGGTCTGGGGCCAACGTCCTGACTTTC. This chain joins TRBV15 and TRBJ2-6; no definite D call. Trimming removed 0 bases at V and 1 base at J, with 4 bases between. This CDR3 has 15 amino acids. Germline-derived CDR1 and CDR2 are LNHNV and YYDKDF (reference sequence).

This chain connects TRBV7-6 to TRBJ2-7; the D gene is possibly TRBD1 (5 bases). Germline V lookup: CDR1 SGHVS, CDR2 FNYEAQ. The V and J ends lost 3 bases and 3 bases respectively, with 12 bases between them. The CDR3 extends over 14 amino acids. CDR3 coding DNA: TGTGCCAGCAGCTTGACAGTAGGGGACTACGAGCAGTACTTC. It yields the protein CASSLTVGDYEQYF.

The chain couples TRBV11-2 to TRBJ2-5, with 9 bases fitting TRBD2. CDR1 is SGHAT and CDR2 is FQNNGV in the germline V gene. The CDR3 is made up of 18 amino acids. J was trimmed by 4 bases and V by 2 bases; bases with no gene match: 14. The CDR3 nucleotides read TGTGCCAGCAGCTTAACCCCAAGGTCGGCGGGGGGGCTAGAGACCCAGTACTTC. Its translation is CASSLTPRSAGGLETQYF. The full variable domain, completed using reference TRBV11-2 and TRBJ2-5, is EAGVAQSPRYKIIEKRQSVAFWCNPISGHATLYWYQQILGQGPKLLIQFQNNGVVDDSQLPKDRFSAERLKGVDSTLKIQPAKLEDSAVYLCASSLTPRSAGGLETQYFGPGTRLLVL.

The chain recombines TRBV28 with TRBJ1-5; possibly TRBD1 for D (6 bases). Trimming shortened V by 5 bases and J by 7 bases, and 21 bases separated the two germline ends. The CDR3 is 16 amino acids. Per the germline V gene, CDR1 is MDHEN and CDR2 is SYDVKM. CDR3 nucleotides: TGTGCCAGCAGTGCAGGGGTCGGATGGTTTCGGCAGCCCCAGCATTTT. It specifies CASSAGVGWFRQPQHF.

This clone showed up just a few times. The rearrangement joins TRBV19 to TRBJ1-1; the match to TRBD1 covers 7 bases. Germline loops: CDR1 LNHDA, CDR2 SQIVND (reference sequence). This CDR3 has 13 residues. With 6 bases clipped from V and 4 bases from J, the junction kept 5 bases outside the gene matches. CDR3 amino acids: CASSLGGITEAFF. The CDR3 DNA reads TGTGCCAGTAGCCTAGGGGGCATCACTGAAGCTTTCTTT.

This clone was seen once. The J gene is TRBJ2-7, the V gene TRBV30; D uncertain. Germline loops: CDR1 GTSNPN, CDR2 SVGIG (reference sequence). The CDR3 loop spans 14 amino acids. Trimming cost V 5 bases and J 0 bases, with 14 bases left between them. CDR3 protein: CAWVAPTSSYEQYF. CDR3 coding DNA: TGTGCCTGGGTTGCGCCGACAAGCTCCTACGAGCAGTACTTC. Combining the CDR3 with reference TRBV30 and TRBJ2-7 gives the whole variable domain SQTIHQWPATLVQPVGSPLSLECTVEGTSNPNLYWYRQAAGRGLQLLFYSVGIGQISSEVPQNLSASRPQDRQFILSSKKLLLSDSGFYLCAWVAPTSSYEQYFGPGTRLTVT.

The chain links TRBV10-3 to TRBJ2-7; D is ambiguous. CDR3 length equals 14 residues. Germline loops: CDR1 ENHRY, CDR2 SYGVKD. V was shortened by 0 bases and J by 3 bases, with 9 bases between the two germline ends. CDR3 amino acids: CAISESQTLYEQYF. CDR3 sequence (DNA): TGTGCCATCAGTGAGTCGCAGACCCTCTACGAGCAGTACTTC.

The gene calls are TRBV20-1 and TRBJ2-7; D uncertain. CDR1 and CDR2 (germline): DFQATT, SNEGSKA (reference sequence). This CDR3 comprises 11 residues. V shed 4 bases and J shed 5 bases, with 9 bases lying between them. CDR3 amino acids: CSATEWDEQYF. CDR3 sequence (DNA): TGCAGTGCTACAGAGTGGGACGAGCAGTACTTC.

CDR3 nucleotides: TGCGCCAGCAGCTTGGAACAGGAGGCCTACGAGCAGTACTTC. Translated: CASSLEQEAYEQYF. The J gene is TRBJ2-7, the V gene TRBV5-1; D may match TRBD1 or TRBD2 (5 bases each). The V and J ends lost 0 bases and 2 bases respectively, with 9 bases between them. The CDR3 consists of 14 residues. Per germline, CDR1 SGHRS and CDR2 YFSETQ.

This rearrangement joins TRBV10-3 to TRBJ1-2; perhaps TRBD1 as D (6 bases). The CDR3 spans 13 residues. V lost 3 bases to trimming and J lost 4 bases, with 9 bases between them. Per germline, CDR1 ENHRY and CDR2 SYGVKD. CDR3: CAISEGGPYGYTF. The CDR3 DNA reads TGTGCCATCAGTGAAGGGGGGCCCTATGGCTACACCTTC.

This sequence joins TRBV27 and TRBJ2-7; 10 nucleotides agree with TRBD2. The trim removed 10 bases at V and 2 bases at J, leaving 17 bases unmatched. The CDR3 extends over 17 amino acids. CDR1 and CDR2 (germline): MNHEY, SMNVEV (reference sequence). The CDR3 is CATMAGLAGDSTYEQYF. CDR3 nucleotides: TGTGCCACCATGGCGGGGCTAGCGGGAGATAGCACCTACGAGCAGTACTTC.

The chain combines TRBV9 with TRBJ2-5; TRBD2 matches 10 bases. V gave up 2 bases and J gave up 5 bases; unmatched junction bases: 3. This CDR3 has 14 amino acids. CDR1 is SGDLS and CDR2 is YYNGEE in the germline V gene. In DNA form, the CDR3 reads TGTGCCAGCAGCGTCGGACTAGCGGTTGAGACCCAGTACTTC. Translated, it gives CASSVGLAVETQYF.

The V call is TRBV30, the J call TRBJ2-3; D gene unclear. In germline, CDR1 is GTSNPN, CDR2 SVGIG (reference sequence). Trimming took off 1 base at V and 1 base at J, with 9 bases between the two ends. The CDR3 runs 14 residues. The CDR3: CAWSALTRTDTQYF. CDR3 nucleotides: TGTGCCTGGAGTGCCCTGACACGCACAGATACGCAGTATTTT.

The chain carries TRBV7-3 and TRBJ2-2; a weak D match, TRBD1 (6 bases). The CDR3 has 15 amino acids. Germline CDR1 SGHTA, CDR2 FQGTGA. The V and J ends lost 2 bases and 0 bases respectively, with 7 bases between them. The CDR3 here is CASSLRTANTGELFF. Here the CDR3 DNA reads TGTGCCAGCAGCTTACGGACAGCGAACACCGGGGAGCTGTTTTTT.

CDR3 in DNA: TGTGCCAGCAGTTTAGGTAGGGGGCAGTACGAGCAGTACTTC. Encoded protein: CASSLGRGQYEQYF. The chain links TRBV27 to TRBJ2-7, with 7 bases fitting TRBD1. The CDR3 consists of 14 residues. Germline assignment: CDR1 MNHEY and CDR2 SMNVEV (reference sequence). Trimming removed 2 bases from V and 4 bases from J; junction bases left unmatched: 5.

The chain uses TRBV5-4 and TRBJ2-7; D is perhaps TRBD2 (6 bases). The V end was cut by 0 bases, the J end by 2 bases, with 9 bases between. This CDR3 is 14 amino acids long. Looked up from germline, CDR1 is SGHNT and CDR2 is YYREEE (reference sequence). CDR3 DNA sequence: TGTGCCAGCAGCTTGGATCGGGAGACCTACGAGCAGTACTTC. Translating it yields CASSLDRETYEQYF.

CDR3 bases: TGTGCCAGCAGTTTATCCGGGCAGGGTAAGACTGAAGCTTTCTTT. Translating gives CASSLSGQGKTEAFF. The chain joins TRBV27 to TRBJ1-1; D might be TRBD1 (5 bases). The V end lost 0 bases, the J end lost 5 bases, and 13 bases lay between the germline ends. The germline V gene has CDR1 MNHEY and CDR2 SMNVEV (reference sequence). The CDR3 runs to 15 residues.

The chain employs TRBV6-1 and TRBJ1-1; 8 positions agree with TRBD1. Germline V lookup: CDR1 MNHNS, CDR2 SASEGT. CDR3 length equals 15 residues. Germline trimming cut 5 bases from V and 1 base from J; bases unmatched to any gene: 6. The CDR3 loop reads CASSLSTGGNTEAFF. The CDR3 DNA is TGTGCCAGCAGTTTATCTACAGGGGGGAACACTGAAGCTTTCTTT.

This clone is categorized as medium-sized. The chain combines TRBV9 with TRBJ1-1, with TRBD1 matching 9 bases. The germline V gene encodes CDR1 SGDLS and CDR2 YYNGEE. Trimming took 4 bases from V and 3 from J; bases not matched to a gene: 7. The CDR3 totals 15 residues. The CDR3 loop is CASSPRQGVDTEAFF. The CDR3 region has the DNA TGTGCCAGCAGCCCTCGACAGGGGGTAGACACTGAAGCTTTCTTT.

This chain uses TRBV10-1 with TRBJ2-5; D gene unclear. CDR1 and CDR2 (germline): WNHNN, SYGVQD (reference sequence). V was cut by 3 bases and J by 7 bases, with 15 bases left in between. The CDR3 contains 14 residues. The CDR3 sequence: CASSEGKDPATQYF. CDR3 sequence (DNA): TGCGCCAGCAGTGAAGGCAAGGACCCAGCGACCCAGTACTTC.

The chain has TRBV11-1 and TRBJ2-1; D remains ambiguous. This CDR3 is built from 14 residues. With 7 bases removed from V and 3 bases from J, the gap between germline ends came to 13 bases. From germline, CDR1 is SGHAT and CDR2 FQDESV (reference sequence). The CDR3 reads CASNARSSYNEQFF. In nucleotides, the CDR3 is TGTGCCAGCAATGCCCGAAGCAGCTACAATGAGCAGTTCTTC.

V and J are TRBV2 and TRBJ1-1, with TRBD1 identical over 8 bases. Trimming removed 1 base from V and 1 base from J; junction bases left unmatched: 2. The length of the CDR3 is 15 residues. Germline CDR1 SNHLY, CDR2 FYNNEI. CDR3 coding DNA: TGTGCCAGCAGTGAAGGGGGACAGGCGAACACTGAAGCTTTCTTT. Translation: CASSEGGQANTEAFF.

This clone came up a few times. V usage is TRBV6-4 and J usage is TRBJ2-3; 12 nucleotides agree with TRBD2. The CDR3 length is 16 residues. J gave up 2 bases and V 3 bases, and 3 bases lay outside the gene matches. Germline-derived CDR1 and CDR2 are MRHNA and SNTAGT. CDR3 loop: CASSETSGGHTDTQYF. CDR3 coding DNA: TGTGCCAGCAGTGAGACTAGCGGGGGTCACACAGATACGCAGTATTTT.

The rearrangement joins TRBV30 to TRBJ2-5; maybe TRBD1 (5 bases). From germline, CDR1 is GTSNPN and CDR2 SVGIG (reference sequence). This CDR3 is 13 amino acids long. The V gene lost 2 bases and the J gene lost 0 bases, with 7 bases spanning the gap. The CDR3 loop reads CAWSQDNQETQYF. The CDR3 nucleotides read TGTGCCTGGAGTCAGGACAACCAAGAGACCCAGTACTTC.

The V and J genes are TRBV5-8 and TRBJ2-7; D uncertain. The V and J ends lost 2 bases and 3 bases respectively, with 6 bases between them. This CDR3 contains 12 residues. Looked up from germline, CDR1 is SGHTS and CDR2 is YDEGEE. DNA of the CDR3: TGTGCCAGCAGCTTAATGCTCTACGAGCAGTACTTC. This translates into CASSLMLYEQYF. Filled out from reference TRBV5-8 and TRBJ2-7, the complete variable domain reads EAGVTQSPTHLIKTRGQQATLRCSPISGHTSVYWYQQALGLGLQFLLWYDEGEERNRGNFPPRFSGRQFPNYSSELNVNALELEDSALYLCASSLMLYEQYFGPGTRLTVT.